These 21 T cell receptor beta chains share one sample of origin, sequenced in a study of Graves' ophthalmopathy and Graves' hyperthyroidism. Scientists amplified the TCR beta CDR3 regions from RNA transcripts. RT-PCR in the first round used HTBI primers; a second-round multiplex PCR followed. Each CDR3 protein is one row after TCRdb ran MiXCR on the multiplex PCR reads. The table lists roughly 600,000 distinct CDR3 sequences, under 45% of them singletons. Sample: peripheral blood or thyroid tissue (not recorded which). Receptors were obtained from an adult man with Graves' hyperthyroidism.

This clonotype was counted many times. In DNA form, the CDR3 reads TGTGCCAGCAGCTCCCTCCGCAGGGGGTTGAACACTGAAGCTTTCTTT. As protein: CASSSLRRGLNTEAFF. This chain uses TRBV11-2 with TRBJ1-1, with 7 bases lining up with TRBD1. The germline CDR1 and CDR2 sequences are SGHAT and FQNNGV. The CDR3 consists of 16 residues. Unmatched junction bases numbered 8, after V lost 4 bases and J lost 0 bases.

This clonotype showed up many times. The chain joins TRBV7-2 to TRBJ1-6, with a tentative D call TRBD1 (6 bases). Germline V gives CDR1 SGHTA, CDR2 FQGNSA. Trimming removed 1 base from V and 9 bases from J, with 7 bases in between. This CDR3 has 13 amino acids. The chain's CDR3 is CASSLGTASPLHF. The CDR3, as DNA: TGTGCCAGCAGCTTAGGGACAGCTTCACCCCTCCACTTT.

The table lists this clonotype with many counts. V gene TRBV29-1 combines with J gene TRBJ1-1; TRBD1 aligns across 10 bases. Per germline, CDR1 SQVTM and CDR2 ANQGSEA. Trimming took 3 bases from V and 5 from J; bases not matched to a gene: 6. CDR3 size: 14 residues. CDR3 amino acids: CSVETGQGETEAFF. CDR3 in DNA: TGCAGCGTTGAGACAGGACAGGGGGAGACTGAAGCTTTCTTT.

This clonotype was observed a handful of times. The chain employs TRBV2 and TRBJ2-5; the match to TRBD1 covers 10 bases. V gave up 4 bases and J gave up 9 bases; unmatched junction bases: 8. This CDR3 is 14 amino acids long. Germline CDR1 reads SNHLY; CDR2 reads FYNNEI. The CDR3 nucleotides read TGTGCCAGCAGTGGGACAGGGGGAAATCAGCCCCAGTACTTC. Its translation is CASSGTGGNQPQYF.

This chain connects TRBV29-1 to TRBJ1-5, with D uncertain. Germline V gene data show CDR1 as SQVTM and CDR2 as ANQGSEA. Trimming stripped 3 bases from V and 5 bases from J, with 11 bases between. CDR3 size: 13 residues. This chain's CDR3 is CSVESLTYQPQHF. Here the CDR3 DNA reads TGCAGCGTTGAGAGTTTAACGTATCAGCCCCAGCATTTT.

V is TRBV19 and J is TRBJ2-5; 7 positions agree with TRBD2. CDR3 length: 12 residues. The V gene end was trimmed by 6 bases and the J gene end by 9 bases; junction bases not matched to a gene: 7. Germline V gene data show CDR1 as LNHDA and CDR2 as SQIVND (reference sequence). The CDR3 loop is CASRHGSGAQYF. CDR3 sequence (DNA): TGTGCCAGTAGGCACGGGAGCGGGGCCCAGTACTTC.

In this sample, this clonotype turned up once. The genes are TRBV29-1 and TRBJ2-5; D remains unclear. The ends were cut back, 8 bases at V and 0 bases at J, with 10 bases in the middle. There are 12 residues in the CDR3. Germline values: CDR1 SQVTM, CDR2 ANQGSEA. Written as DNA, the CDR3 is TGCAGCTCACCTGGATACCAAGAGACCCAGTACTTC. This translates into CSSPGYQETQYF.

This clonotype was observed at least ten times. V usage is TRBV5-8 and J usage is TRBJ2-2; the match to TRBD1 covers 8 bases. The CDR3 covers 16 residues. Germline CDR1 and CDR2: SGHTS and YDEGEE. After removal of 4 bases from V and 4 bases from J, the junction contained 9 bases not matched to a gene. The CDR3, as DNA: TGTGCCAGCAGCCCACCACAGGGGGGCAGCACCGGGGAGCTGTTTTTT. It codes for CASSPPQGGSTGELFF.

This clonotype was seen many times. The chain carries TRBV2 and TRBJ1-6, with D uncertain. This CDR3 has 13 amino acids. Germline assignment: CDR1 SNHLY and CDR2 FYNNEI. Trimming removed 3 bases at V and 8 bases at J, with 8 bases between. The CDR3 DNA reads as TGTGCCAGCAGTGACAGCGGCCATTCACCCCTCCACTTT. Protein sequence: CASSDSGHSPLHF. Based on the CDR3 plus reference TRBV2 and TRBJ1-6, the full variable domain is EPEVTQTPSHQVTQMGQEVILRCVPISNHLYFYWYRQILGQKVEFLVSFYNNEISEKSEIFDDQFSVERPDGSNFTLKIRSTKLEDSAMYFCASSDSGHSPLHFGNGTRLTVT.

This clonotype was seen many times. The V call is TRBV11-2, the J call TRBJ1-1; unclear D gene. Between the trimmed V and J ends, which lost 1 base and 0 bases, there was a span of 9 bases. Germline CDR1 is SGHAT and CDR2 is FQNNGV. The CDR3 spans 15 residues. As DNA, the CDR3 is TGTGCCAGCAGCTTAGGTGAGCATATGAACACTGAAGCTTTCTTT. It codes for CASSLGEHMNTEAFF. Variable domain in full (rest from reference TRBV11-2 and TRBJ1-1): EAGVAQSPRYKIIEKRQSVAFWCNPISGHATLYWYQQILGQGPKLLIQFQNNGVVDDSQLPKDRFSAERLKGVDSTLKIQPAKLEDSAVYLCASSLGEHMNTEAFFGQGTRLTVV.

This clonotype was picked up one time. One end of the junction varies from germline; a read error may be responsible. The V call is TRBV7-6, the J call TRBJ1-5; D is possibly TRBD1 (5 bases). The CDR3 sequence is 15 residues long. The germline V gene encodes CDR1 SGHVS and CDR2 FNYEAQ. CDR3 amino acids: CASSHSGDSNQPQHF. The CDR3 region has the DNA TGTGCCAGCAGTCACTCGGGGGATAGCAATCAGCCTCAGCATTTT.

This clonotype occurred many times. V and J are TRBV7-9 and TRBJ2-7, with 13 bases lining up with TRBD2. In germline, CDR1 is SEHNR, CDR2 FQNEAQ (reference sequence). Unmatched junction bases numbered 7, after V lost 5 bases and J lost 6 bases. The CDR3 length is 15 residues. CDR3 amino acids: CASSGGTSGTGEQYF. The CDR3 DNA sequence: TGTGCCAGCAGCGGTGGGACTAGCGGGACTGGCGAGCAGTACTTC.

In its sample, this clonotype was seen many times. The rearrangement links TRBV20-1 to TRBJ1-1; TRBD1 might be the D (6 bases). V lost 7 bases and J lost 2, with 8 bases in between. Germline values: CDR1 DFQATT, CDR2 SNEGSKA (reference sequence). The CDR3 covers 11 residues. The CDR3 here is CSEDSNTEAFF. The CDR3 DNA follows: TGCAGTGAGGACAGCAACACTGAAGCTTTCTTT.

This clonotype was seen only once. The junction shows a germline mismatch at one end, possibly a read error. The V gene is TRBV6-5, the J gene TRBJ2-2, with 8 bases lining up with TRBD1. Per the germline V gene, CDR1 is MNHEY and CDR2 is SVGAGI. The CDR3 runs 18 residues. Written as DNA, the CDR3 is TGTGCCTGCAGTCCACACCGGGACAGGAACTTGAACACCGGGGAGCTGTTTTTT. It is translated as CACSPHRDRNLNTGELFF.

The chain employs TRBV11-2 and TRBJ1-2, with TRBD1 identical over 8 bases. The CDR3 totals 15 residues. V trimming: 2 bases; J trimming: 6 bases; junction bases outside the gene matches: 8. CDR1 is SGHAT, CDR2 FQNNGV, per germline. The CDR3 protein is CASSLFPDRVDGYTF. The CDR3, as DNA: TGTGCCAGCAGCTTATTCCCGGACAGGGTCGATGGCTACACCTTC.

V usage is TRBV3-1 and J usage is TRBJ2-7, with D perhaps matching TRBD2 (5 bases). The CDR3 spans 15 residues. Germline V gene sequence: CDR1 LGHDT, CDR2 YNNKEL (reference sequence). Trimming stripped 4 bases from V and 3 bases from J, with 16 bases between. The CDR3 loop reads CASSPEGRTFYEQYF. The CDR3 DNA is TGTGCCAGCAGCCCCGAAGGGAGAACGTTCTACGAGCAGTACTTC.

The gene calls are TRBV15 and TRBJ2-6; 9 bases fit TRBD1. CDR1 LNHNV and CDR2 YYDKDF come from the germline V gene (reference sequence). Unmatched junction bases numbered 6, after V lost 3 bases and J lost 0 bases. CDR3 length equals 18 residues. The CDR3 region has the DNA TGTGCCACCAGCAGCCCCGGGACAGGGTTCTCTGGGGCCAACGTCCTGACTTTC. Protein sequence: CATSSPGTGFSGANVLTF.

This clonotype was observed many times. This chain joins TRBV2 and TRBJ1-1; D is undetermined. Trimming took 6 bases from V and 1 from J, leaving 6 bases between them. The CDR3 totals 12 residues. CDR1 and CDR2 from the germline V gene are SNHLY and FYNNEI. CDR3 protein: CASRQQNTEAFF. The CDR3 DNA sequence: TGTGCCAGCAGGCAGCAGAACACTGAAGCTTTCTTT. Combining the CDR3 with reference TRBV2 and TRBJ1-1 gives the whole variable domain EPEVTQTPSHQVTQMGQEVILRCVPISNHLYFYWYRQILGQKVEFLVSFYNNEISEKSEIFDDQFSVERPDGSNFTLKIRSTKLEDSAMYFCASRQQNTEAFFGQGTRLTVV.

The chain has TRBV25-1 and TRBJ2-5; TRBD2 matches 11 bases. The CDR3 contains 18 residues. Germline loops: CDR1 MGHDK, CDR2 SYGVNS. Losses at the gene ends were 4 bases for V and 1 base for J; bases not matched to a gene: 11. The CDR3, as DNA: TGTGCCAGCAGTGGTCGGAGTCATAGCGGGAGGGGCCAAGAGACCCAGTACTTC. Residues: CASSGRSHSGRGQETQYF. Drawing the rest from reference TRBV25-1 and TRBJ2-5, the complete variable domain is EADIYQTPRYLVIGTGKKITLECSQTMGHDKMYWYQQDPGMELHLIHYSYGVNSTEKGDLSSESTVSRIRTEHFPLTLESARPSHTSQYLCASSGRSHSGRGQETQYFGPGTRLLVL.

The CDR3 region is CASSVTGVDAEAFF. CDR3 DNA: TGTGCCAGCAGCGTGACAGGGGTCGACGCTGAAGCTTTCTTT. This chain joins TRBV10-3 and TRBJ1-1; the match to TRBD1 covers 8 bases. This CDR3 contains 14 residues. The V gene end was trimmed by 10 bases and the J gene end by 6 bases; junction bases not matched to a gene: 13. Germline CDR1 and CDR2: ENHRY and SYGVKD.

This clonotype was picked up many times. The CDR3 nucleotides are TGTGCCAGCCTGAGGGTAATCTCCTACGAGCAGTACTTC. It encodes CASLRVISYEQYF. The chain is built from TRBV2 and TRBJ2-7; possible D gene TRBD2, 5 bases. The CDR3 extends over 13 amino acids. Germline V gene lookup returns CDR1 SNHLY and CDR2 FYNNEI. The V gene lost 8 bases and the J gene lost 0 bases, with 11 bases spanning the gap.